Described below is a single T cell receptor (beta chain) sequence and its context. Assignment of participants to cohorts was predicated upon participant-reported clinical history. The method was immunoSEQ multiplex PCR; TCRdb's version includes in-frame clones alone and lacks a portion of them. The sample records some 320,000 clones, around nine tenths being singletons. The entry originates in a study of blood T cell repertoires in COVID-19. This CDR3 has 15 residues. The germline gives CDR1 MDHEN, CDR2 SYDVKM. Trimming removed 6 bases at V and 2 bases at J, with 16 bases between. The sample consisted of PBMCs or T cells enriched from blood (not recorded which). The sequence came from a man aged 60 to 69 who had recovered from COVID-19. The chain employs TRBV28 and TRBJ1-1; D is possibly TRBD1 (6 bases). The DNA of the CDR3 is TGTGCCAGCAGGCCAGCAGGGGCCAAAAACACTGAAGCTTTCTTT. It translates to CASRPAGAKNTEAFF.